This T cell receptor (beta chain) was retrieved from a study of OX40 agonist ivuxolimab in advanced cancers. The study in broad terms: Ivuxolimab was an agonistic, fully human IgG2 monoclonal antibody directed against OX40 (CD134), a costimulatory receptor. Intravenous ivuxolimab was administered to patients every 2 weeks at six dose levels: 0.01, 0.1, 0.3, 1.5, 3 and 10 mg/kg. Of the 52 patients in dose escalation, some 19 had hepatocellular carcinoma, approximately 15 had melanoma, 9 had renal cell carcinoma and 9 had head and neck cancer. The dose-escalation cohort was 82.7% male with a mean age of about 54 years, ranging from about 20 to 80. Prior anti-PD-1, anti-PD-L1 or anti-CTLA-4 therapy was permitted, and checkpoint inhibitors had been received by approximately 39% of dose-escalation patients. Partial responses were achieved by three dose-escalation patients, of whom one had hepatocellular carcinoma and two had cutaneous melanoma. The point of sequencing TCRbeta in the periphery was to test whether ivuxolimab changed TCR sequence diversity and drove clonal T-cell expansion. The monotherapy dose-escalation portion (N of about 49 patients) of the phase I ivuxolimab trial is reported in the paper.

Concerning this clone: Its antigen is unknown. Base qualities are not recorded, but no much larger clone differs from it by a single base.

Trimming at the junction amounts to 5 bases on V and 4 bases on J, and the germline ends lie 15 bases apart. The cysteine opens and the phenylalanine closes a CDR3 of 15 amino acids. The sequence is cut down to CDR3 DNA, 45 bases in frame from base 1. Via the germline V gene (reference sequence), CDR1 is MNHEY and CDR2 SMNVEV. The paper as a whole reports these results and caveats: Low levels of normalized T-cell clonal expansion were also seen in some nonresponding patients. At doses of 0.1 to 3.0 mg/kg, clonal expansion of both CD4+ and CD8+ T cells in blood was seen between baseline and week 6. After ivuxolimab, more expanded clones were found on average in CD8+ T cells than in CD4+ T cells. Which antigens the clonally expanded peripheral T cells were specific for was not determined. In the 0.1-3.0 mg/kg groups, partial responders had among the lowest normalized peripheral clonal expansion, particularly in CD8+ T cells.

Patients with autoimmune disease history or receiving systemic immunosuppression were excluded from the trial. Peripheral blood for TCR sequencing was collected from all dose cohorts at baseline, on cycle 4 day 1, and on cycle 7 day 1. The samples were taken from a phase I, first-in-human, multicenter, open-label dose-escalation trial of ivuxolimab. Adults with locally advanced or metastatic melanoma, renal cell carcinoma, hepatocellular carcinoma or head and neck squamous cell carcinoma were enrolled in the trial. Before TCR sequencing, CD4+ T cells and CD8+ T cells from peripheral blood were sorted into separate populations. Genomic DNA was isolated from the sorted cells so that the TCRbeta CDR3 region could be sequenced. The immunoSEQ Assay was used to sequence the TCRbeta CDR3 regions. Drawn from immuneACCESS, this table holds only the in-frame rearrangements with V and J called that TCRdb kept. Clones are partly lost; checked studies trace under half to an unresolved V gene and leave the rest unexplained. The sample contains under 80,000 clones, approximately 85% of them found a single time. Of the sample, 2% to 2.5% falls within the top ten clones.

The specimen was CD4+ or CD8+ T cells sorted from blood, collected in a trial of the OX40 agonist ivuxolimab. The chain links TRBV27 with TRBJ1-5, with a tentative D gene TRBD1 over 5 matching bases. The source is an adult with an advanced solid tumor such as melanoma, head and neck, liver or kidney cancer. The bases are TGTGCCAGCAGTCCACGGGGCGATTCTAATCAGCCCCAGCATTTT. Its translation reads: CASSPRGDSNQPQHF.